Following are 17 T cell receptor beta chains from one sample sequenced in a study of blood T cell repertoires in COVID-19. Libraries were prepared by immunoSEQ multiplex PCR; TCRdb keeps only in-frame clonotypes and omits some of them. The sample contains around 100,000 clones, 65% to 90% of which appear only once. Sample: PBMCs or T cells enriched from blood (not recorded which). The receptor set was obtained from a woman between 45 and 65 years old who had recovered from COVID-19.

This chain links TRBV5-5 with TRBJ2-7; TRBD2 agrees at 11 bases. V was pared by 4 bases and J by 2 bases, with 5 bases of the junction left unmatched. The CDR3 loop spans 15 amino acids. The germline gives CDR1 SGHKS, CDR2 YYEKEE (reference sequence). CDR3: CASSITSGGPYEQYF. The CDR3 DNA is TGTGCCAGCAGCATCACTAGCGGGGGACCCTACGAGCAGTACTTC.

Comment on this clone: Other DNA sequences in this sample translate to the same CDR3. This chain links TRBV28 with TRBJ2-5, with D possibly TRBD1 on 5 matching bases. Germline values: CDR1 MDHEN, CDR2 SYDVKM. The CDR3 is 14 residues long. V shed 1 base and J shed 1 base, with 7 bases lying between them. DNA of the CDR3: TGTGCCAGCAGTTTATCCAGGGCCCAAGAGACCCAGTACTTC. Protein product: CASSLSRAQETQYF.

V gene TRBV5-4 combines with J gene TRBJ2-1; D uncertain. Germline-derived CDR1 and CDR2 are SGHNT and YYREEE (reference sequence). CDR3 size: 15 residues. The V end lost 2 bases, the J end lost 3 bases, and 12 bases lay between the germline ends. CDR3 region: CASSLPNPDYNEQFF. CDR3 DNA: TGTGCCAGCAGCTTACCTAATCCCGACTACAATGAGCAGTTCTTC.

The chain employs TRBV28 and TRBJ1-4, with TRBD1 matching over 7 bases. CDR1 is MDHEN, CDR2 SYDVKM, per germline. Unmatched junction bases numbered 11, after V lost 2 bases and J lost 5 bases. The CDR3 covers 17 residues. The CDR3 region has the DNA TGTGCCAGCAGTTTAGTGGACAGGACAAGGATAAATGAAAAACTGTTTTTT. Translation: CASSLVDRTRINEKLFF.

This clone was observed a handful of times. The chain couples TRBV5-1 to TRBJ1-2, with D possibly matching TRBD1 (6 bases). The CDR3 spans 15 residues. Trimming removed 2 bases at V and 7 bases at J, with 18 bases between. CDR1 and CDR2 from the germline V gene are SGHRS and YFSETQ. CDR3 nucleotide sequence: TGCGCCAGCAGCTTTTGGGGGCAGGAAGGTTCTGGCTACACCTTC. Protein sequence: CASSFWGQEGSGYTF.

CDR3 coding DNA: TGTGCCAGCAGCCTACAGGGGGTCGTAGGTCAGCCCCAGCATTTT. Translated: CASSLQGVVGQPQHF. The gene calls are TRBV2 and TRBJ1-5; 8 nucleotides agree with TRBD1. Germline assignment: CDR1 SNHLY and CDR2 FYNNEI. The V gene end was trimmed by 6 bases and the J gene end by 6 bases; junction bases not matched to a gene: 10. The CDR3 loop spans 15 amino acids.

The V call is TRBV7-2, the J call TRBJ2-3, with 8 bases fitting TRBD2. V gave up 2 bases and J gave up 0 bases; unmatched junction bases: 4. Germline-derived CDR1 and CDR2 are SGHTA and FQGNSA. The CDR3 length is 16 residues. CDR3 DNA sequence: TGTGCCAGCAGCTTATGGGCTAGCGGGAGCACAGATACGCAGTATTTT. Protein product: CASSLWASGSTDTQYF. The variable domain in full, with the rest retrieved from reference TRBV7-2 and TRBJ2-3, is GAGVSQSPSNKVTEKGKDVELRCDPISGHTALYWYRQSLGQGLEFLIYFQGNSAPDKSGLPSDRFSAERTGGSVSTLTIQRTQQEDSAVYLCASSLWASGSTDTQYFGPGTRLTVL.

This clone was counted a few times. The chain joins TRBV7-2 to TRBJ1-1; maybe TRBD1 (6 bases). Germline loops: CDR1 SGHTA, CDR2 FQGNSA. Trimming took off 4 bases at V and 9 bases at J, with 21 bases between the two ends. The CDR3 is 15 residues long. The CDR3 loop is CASSSRNLGHQQAFF. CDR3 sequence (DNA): TGTGCCAGCAGCTCCCGGAACCTGGGACACCAACAAGCTTTCTTT. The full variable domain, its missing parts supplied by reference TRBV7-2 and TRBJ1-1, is GAGVSQSPSNKVTEKGKDVELRCDPISGHTALYWYRQSLGQGLEFLIYFQGNSAPDKSGLPSDRFSAERTGGSVSTLTIQRTQQEDSAVYLCASSSRNLGHQQAFFGQGTRLTVV.

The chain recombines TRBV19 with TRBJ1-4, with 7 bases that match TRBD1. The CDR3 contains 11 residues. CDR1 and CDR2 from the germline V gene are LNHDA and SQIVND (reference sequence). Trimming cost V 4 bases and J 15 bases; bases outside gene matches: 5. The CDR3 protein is CASSTLGQLFF. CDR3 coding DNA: TGTGCCAGTAGTACCCTGGGACAGTTGTTTTTT. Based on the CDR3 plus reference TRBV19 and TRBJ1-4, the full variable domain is DGGITQSPKYLFRKEGQNVTLSCEQNLNHDAMYWYRQDPGQGLRLIYYSQIVNDFQKGDIAEGYSVSREKKESFPLTVTSAQKNPTAFYLCASSTLGQLFFGSGTQLSVL.

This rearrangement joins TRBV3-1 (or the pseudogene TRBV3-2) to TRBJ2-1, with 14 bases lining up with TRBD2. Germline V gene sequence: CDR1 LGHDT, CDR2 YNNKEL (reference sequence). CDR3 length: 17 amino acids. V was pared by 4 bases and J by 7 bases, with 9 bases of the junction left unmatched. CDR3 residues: CASSRGLAGDRRNEQFF. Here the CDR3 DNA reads TGTGCCAGCAGCCGGGGACTAGCGGGAGATAGACGGAATGAGCAGTTCTTC.

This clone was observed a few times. The CDR3 reads CASSINSYNEQFF. The CDR3 bases are TGTGCCAGCAGCATCAATTCCTACAATGAGCAGTTCTTC. The genes are TRBV11-3 and TRBJ2-1, with D uncertain. The V end lost 5 bases, the J end lost 1 base, and 6 bases lay between the germline ends. CDR3 length: 13 residues. The V gene's germline CDR1 is SGHNT and CDR2 YENEEA.

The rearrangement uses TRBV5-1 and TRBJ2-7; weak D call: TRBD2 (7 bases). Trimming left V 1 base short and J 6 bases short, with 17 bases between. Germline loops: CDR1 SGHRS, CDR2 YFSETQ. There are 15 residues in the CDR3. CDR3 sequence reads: CASSLRPGGGGEQYF. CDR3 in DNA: TGCGCCAGCAGCTTGAGGCCGGGAGGAGGGGGCGAGCAGTACTTC.

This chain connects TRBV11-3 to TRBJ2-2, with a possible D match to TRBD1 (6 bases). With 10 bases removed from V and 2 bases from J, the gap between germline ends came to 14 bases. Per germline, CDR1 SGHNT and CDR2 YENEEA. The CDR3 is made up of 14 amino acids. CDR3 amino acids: CATQSDSNTGELFF. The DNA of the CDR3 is TGTGCCACCCAATCGGACAGTAACACCGGGGAGCTGTTTTTT. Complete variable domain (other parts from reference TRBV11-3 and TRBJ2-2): EAGVVQSPRYKIIEKKQPVAFWCNPISGHNTLYWYLQNLGQGPELLIRYENEEAVDDSQLPKDRFSAERLKGVDSTLKIQPAELGDSAVYLCATQSDSNTGELFFGEGSRLTVL.

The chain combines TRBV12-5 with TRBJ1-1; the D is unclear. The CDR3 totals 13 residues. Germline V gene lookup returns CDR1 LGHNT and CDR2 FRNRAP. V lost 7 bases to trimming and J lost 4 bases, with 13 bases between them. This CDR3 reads CASAPRQSTEAFF. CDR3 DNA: TGTGCTAGTGCTCCTAGGCAGTCCACTGAAGCTTTCTTT.

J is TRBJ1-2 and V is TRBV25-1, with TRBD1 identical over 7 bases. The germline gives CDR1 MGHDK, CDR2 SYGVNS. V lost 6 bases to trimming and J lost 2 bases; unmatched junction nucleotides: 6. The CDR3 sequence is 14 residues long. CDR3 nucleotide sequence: TGTGCCAGCAGGAAGACAGGGATCAACTATGGCTACACCTTC. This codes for CASRKTGINYGYTF.

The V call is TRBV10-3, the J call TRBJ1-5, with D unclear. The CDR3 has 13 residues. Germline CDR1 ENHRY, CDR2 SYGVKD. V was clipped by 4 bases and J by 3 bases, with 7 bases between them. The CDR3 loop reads CAISGGDNQPQHF. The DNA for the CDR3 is TGTGCCATCAGTGGAGGTGACAATCAGCCCCAGCATTTT.

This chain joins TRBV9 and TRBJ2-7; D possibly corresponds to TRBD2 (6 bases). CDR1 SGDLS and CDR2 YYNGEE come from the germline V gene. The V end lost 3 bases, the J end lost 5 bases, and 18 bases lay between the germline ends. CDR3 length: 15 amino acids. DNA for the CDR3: TGTGCCAGCAGCGCCCAGACTAGTCCGACCCACGAGCAGTACTTC. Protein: CASSAQTSPTHEQYF.